These T cell receptor beta chains were read from a single sample in a study of T-cell reconstitution after alpha-beta-depleted transplantation in children. TCRdb redid the calling of the PCR reads with MiXCR, one entry per CDR3 protein. The sample consists of 210,000 or so distinct CDR3 sequences, 8.5% to 10% of them appearing once. The specimen was PBMCs from the stem cell graft donor, collected from the stem cell graft. These TCRs come from a human donor who donated a stem cell graft to a child with acute lymphoblastic leukemia. Both conserved end residues are part of each CDR3. The order of the fields is D gene, V gene, J gene, clone size, CDR3 DNA, CDR3 protein. A D gene is named only where the DNA matches it firmly. Size is omitted from some rows. Given values are once, few, many or a class for expanded clones.

TRBD2	TRBV5-1	TRBJ2-5	.	TGCGCCAGCTCCACCGGGACTAGCAATGCTGGTGCGGGAGAGACCCAGTACTTC	CASSTGTSNAGAGETQYF
.	TRBV7-9	TRBJ1-5	many	TGTGCCAGCAGCTTAGATGCCGGCGGCAATCAGCCCCAGCATTTT	CASSLDAGGNQPQHF
TRBD1	TRBV10-2	TRBJ2-4	.	TGCGCCAGCAGTGGGGACAGGGGGAACATTCAGTACTTC	CASSGDRGNIQYF
TRBD1	TRBV6-1	TRBJ2-3	many	TGTGCCAGCAGGATTCAGGGGGCAGATACGCAGTATTTT	CASRIQGADTQYF
TRBD1	TRBV5-1	TRBJ2-7	.	TGCGCCAGCAGAACCCGGACAGGGAACTACGAGCAGTACTTC	CASRTRTGNYEQYF
TRBD1	TRBV7-9	TRBJ2-1	few	TGTGCCAGCAGAGGGACAGGGGACTTCAGGGTCCGCCATGAGCAGTTCTTC	CASRGTGDFRVRHEQFF
.	TRBV27	TRBJ2-4	many	TGTGCCAGCAGTTTACACAGGGTCGAAGCCAAAAACATTCAGTACTTC	CASSLHRVEAKNIQYF
.	TRBV20-1	TRBJ2-7	.	TGCAGTGCCCCTGCTATTATGGGGTCCGAGCAGTACTTC	CSAPAIMGSEQYF
.	TRBV20-1	TRBJ1-2	many	TGCAGTGCTAGATCTGTTCCCGTAATCCAAAATGGCTACACCTTC	CSARSVPVIQNGYTF
.	TRBV20-1	TRBJ1-5	few	TGCAGTGCTAGAGATTATGAGGTGGGGCTGCATAGCAATCAGCCCCAGCATTTT	CSARDYEVGLHSNQPQHF
TRBD1	TRBV29-1	TRBJ1-2	few	TGCAGCGTTGCGACAGGGAACTATGGCTACACCTTC	CSVATGNYGYTF
.	TRBV4-3	TRBJ2-6	.	TGCGCCAGCAGCCAAGACCCCAGGGCCTCTGGGGCCAACGTCCTGACTTTC	CASSQDPRASGANVLTF
.	TRBV7-9	TRBJ1-1	few	TGTGCCAGCAGCCATTGGAATCGAGGGTACCCTGAAGCTTTCTTT	CASSHWNRGYPEAFF
.	TRBV6-1	TRBJ1-4	few	TGTGCCAGCAGTGATCCCAGGCTGTACACCAAACTGTTTTTT	CASSDPRLYTKLFF
.	TRBV3-1	TRBJ1-6	many	TGTGCCAGCAGCCAAGCGGTCGGGGCTAATTCACCCCTCCACTTT	CASSQAVGANSPLHF
.	TRBV6-1	TRBJ1-1	.	TGTGCCAGCACCCCAGAACCGAACACTGAAGCTTTCTTT	CASTPEPNTEAFF
.	TRBV6-5	TRBJ2-3	many	TGTGCCAGCAGTTCCGCTTCAAGGCTGTATTTT	CASSSASRLYF
TRBD1	TRBV6-1	TRBJ1-4	few	TGTGCCAGCAGTGACATACAGGGGGCAACTAATGAAAAACTGTTTTTT	CASSDIQGATNEKLFF
TRBD1	TRBV20-1	TRBJ2-7	.	TGCAGTGTCCTAGCACAGGGGGACTACGAGCAGTACTTC	CSVLAQGDYEQYF
TRBD1	TRBV7-6	TRBJ2-2	many	TGTGCCAGCAGCTTAGCGGTGACAGGGATTGGCACCGGGGAGCTGTTTTTT	CASSLAVTGIGTGELFF
TRBD2	TRBV5-1	TRBJ2-1	.	TGCGCCAGCAGCTTGTCAAGCGGGGTCTATGAGCAGTTCTTC	CASSLSSGVYEQFF
.	TRBV27	TRBJ1-1	.	TGTGCCAGCAGTTCCCTTGACGTGGGGAACACTGAAGCTTTCTTT	CASSSLDVGNTEAFF
TRBD2	TRBV7-6	TRBJ2-3	few	TGTGCCAGCAGCCTCGGACTAGGGACGGTTTATACGCAGTATTTT	CASSLGLGTVYTQYF
.	TRBV21-1	TRBJ1-5	many	TGTGCCAGCAGCAAAGCGAACCGACCCAATCAGCCCCAGCATTTT	CASSKANRPNQPQHF
TRBD1	TRBV27	TRBJ2-7	.	TGTGCCAGCAGGTGGACAGGATACGGCGAGCAGTACTTC	CASRWTGYGEQYF
.	TRBV5-1	TRBJ2-3	.	TGCGCCAGCAGCTTGGTCTTTAACACAGCAGATACGCAGTATTTT	CASSLVFNTADTQYF
.	TRBV12-3/TRBV12-4	TRBJ1-2	many	TGTGCCAGCAGTTTGGCGGGGGTCTACACCTTC	CASSLAGVYTF
TRBD1	TRBV2	TRBJ1-2	few	TGTGCCAGCAGCCCCCGGACAGGGGGGAACTATGGCTACACCTTC	CASSPRTGGNYGYTF
TRBD1	TRBV6-1	TRBJ2-2	many	TGTGCCAGCAGCCCACCCCCAACAGGGGTTAACACCGGGGAGCTGTTTTTT	CASSPPPTGVNTGELFF
.	TRBV7-2	TRBJ1-1	many	TGTGCCAGCAGCTTAGCGGGACGGGACACTGAAGCTTTCTTT	CASSLAGRDTEAFF
TRBD2	TRBV4-3	TRBJ2-1	many	TGCGCCAGCAGCAGGGAGACTAGCGGAAACTACAATGAGCAGTTCTTC	CASSRETSGNYNEQFF
.	TRBV4-1	TRBJ2-1	.	TGCGCCAGCAGCCAGTCCCAGACACCGCAGTTCTTC	CASSQSQTPQFF
TRBD1	TRBV19	TRBJ1-5	.	TGTGCCAGTAGTCCCCAGACAGGGGCCGGTCAGCCCCAGCATTTT	CASSPQTGAGQPQHF
TRBD1	TRBV20-1	TRBJ2-7	.	TGCAGTGCGGGAGGGACAGGGTCCTACGAGCAGTACTTC	CSAGGTGSYEQYF
.	TRBV5-1	TRBJ1-4	many	TGCGCCAGCAGCTTGGTAACCGGGACTAGGGACGGTGAAAAACTGTTTTTT	CASSLVTGTRDGEKLFF
TRBD1	TRBV30	TRBJ2-2	few	TGTGCCTGGAGCCCTGGGACAGGGGGATCGTCCACCGGGGAGCTGTTTTTT	CAWSPGTGGSSTGELFF